Listed below are T cell receptor beta chains from one sample, sequenced in a study of T cells in tumors after PD-1 blockade. Here immunoSEQ multiplex PCR was the method, and the copy in TCRdb shows in-frame clones only, minus some. The repertoire consists of approximately 59,000 clones, with around 80% occurring once and the leading ten covering 13%. This specimen was PBMCs, taken before anti-PD-1 treatment. These receptors all stem from a human donor with basal cell carcinoma. Both conserved end residues are part of each CDR3.

V: TRBV11-3
J: TRBJ2-1
CDR3: CASSLLGQGVTVNEQFF

V: TRBV5-4
J: TRBJ2-7
CDR3: CASSLARDRDSYEQYF

V: TRBV2
J: TRBJ1-1
CDR3: CASSTDRVNEAFF

V: TRBV5-1
J: TRBJ1-3
CDR3: CASSSGGGNTIYF

V: TRBV2
J: TRBJ1-1
CDR3: CASSDGQGKTEAFF

V: TRBV27
J: TRBJ2-3
CDR3: CASRTGGGTDTQYF

V: TRBV25-1
J: TRBJ1-4
CDR3: CASSELQGNGEKLFF

V: TRBV5-4
J: TRBJ2-1
CDR3: CASSLDRVKNEQFF

V: TRBV30
J: TRBJ1-2
CDR3: CAWNSGQGARGYTF

V: TRBV10-1
J: TRBJ1-3
CDR3: CASPGTASGNTIYF

V: TRBV3-1/TRBV3-2
J: TRBJ1-6
CDR3: CASSQGQGSSPLHF

V: TRBV10-1
J: TRBJ2-2
CDR3: CASGAGAYSGELFF

V: TRBV6-1
J: TRBJ2-1
CDR3: CASSESGGAYNEQFF

V: TRBV6-5
J: TRBJ2-5
CDR3: CASSPDDRYQETQYF

V: TRBV11-3
J: TRBJ2-3
CDR3: CASSQGGTGSTDTQYF

V: TRBV7-8
J: TRBJ2-1
CDR3: CASSFRDSNNEQFF

V: TRBV27
J: TRBJ2-7
CDR3: CASSFGENYEQYF

V: TRBV2
J: TRBJ2-5
CDR3: CASSEIAGVKQTQYF

V: TRBV7-9
J: TRBJ1-4
CDR3: CASSVTGGIVEKLFF

V: TRBV3-1/TRBV3-2
J: TRBJ2-5
CDR3: CASSRTSGGAGETQYF

V: TRBV6-1
J: TRBJ2-5
CDR3: CASSATWTGQFQETQYF

V: TRBV9
J: TRBJ1-1
CDR3: CASSVAARVGGVNTEAFF

V: TRBV7-2
J: TRBJ1-5
CDR3: CASSSGPYSNQPQHF

V: TRBV7-3
J: TRBJ1-6
CDR3: CASSSTGMSGPLHF

V: TRBV19
J: TRBJ1-5
CDR3: CASSTDGTGGEQPQHF

V: TRBV30
J: TRBJ1-6
CDR3: CAWRTLNSYNSPLHF

V: TRBV19
J: TRBJ2-7
CDR3: CASSTGTIVGYEQYF

V: TRBV7-2
J: TRBJ2-1
CDR3: CASSTGLAGGLYNEQFF

V: TRBV24-1
J: TRBJ2-2
CDR3: CATSDLSGGAHRGAVF

V: TRBV10-2
J: TRBJ1-5
CDR3: CASSENRRSQPQHF

V: TRBV6-6
J: TRBJ2-2
CDR3: CASNSGTSGYGELFF

V: TRBV6-2/TRBV6-3
J: TRBJ1-4
CDR3: CASSRPGQGNEKLFF

V: TRBV14
J: TRBJ1-6
CDR3: CASSQQDRVRSPLHF

V: TRBV5-1
J: TRBJ2-3
CDR3: CASSLVLGGSTDTQYF

V: TRBV19
J: TRBJ1-1
CDR3: CASSIVGQANTEAFF

V: TRBV7-3
J: TRBJ2-7
CDR3: CASSLAGTGDEQYF

V: TRBV7-8
J: TRBJ2-7
CDR3: CASSLGIPGQGIYF

V: TRBV27
J: TRBJ1-2
CDR3: CASSPRLGTQGSANYGYTF

V: TRBV4-1
J: TRBJ2-1
CDR3: CASSQVIRNNEQFF

V: TRBV29-1
J: TRBJ1-2
CDR3: CSVDPPGAYGYTF

V: TRBV12-3/TRBV12-4
J: TRBJ1-1
CDR3: CASSPPGFTEAFF

V: TRBV6-1
J: TRBJ2-3
CDR3: CASSDRTRDTQYF

V: TRBV6-4
J: TRBJ2-1
CDR3: CASSVLAGGIGEQFF

V: TRBV19
J: TRBJ2-3
CDR3: CASNPTGGTDTQYF

V: TRBV5-6
J: TRBJ1-1
CDR3: CASSLEGTEAFF

V: TRBV10-1
J: TRBJ2-3
CDR3: CASSAMGRADTQYF

V: TRBV2
J: TRBJ1-4
CDR3: CATRQQGRREKLFF

V: TRBV6-5
J: TRBJ2-7
CDR3: CATQRGQSYEQYF

V: TRBV29-1
J: TRBJ2-3
CDR3: CSVRGGAGDTQYF

V: TRBV7-9
J: TRBJ1-1
CDR3: CASSYQGQTNTEAFF

V: TRBV5-5
J: TRBJ1-5
CDR3: CASSSSGDQPQHF

V: TRBV18
J: TRBJ2-3
CDR3: CASSSEQRTDTQYF

V: TRBV14
J: TRBJ2-2
CDR3: CASSQERTRNTGELFF